Given below is one T cell receptor (beta chain) in context. No antigen is known for it. This entry belongs to a study of T cells in localized non-small cell lung cancer. This CDR3 region has 15 residues. V lost 3 bases, J lost 0 bases, and 6 bases lay in between. Germline V gene lookup returns CDR1 MNHEY and CDR2 SVGAGI. General observations from the study: Overall survival was longer when the density of T cells in the blood was higher. A median of roughly 52 of the top 100 tumor clones appeared in adjacent lung, which was paired and uninvolved. The greatest T cell clonality was found in uninvolved adjacent lung (higher than in tumor).

The method was immunoSEQ multiplex PCR; TCRdb's version includes in-frame clones alone and lacks a portion of them. Counted here are some 130,000 clones, around 90% occurring once; the ten biggest clones make up over 1.5%. This chain joins TRBV6-5 and TRBJ2-6; a possible D gene is TRBD1 (5 bases). This clonotype originated in a female donor at least 60 years old with stage I lung adenocarcinoma. The sequenced sample was peripheral blood, obtained before any cancer treatment. The CDR3 nucleotides are TGTGCCAGCAGTTATGACAGCTCTGGGGCCAACGTCCTGACTTTC. Protein sequence: CASSYDSSGANVLTF.